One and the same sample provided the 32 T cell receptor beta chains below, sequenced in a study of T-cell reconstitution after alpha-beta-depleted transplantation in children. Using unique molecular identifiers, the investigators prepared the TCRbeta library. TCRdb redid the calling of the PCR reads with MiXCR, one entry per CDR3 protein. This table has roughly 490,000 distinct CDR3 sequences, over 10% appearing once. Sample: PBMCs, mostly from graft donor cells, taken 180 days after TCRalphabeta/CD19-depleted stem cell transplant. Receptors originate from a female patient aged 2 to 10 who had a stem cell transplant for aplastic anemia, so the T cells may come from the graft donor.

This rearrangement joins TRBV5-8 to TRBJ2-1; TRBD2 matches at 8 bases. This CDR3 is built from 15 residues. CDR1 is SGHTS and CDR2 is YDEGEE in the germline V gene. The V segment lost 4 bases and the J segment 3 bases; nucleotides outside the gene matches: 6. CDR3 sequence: CASSLGRARYNEQFF. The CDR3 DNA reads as TGTGCCAGCAGCCTCGGGAGGGCCCGCTACAATGAGCAGTTCTTC.

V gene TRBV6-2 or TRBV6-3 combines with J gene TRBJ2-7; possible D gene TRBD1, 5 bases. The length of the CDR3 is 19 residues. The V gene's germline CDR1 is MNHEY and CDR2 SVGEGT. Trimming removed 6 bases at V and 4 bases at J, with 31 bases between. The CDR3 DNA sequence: TGTGCCAGCAGCAAGACAGATTACCCCACATCGTGGTTCGGATACGAGCAGTACGTC. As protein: CASSKTDYPTSWFGYEQYV.

CDR3 in amino acids: CASSQGVASGLDTQYF. The CDR3 coding sequence is TGTGCCAGCAGCCAAGGGGTGGCTAGCGGGTTAGATACGCAGTATTTT. The chain couples TRBV4-2 to TRBJ2-3, with 8 bases that match TRBD2. The CDR3 covers 16 residues. Per the germline V gene, CDR1 is LGHNA and CDR2 is YNFKEQ. Unmatched junction bases numbered 8, after V lost 1 base and J lost 5 bases.

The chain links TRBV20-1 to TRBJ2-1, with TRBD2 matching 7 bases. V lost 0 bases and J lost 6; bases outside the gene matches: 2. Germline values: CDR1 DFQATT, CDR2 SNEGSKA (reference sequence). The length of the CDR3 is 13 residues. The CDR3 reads CSARDGLGNEQFF. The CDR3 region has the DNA TGCAGTGCTAGAGACGGACTAGGCAATGAGCAGTTCTTC.

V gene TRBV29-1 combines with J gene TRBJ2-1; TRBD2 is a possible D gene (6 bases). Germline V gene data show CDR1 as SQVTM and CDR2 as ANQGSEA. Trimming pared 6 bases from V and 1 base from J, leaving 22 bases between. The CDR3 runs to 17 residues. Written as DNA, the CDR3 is TGCAGCGTCTCGGGGTTTAGCGGATTTTCTTCCTACAATGAGCAGTTCTTC. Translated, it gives CSVSGFSGFSSYNEQFF.

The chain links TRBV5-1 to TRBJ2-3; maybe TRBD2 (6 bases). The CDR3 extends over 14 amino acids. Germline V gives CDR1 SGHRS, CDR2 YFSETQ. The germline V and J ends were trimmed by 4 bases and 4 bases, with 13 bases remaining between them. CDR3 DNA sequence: TGCGCCAGCAGCCCGGAGGGCATGGCAGATACGCAGTATTTT. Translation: CASSPEGMADTQYF.

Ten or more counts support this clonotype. The CDR3 protein is CASSLTGPGQGNEQYF. The CDR3 region has the DNA TGTGCCAGCAGCTTAACGGGACCGGGACAGGGGAACGAGCAGTACTTC. The V call is TRBV7-3, the J call TRBJ2-7; 10 bases align to TRBD1. This CDR3 is built from 16 residues. With 0 bases clipped from V and 5 bases from J, the junction kept 7 bases outside the gene matches. Germline lookup yields CDR1 SGHTA and CDR2 FQGTGA.

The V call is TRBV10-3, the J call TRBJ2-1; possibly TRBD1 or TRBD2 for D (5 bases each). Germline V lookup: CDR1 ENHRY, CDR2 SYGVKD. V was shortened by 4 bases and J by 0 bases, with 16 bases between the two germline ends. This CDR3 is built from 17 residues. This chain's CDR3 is CAISASWGSRSYNEQFF. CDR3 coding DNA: TGTGCCATCAGTGCCTCCTGGGGGAGTCGCTCCTACAATGAGCAGTTCTTC.

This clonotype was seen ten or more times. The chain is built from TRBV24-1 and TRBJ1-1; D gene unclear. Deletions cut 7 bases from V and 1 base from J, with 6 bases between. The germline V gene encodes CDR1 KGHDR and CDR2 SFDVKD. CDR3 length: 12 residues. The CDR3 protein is CATSMGNTEAFF. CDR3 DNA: TGTGCCACCAGCATGGGGAACACTGAAGCTTTCTTT.

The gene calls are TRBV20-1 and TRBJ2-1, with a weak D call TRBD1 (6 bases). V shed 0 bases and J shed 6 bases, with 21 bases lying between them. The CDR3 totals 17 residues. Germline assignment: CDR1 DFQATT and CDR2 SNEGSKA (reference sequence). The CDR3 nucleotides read TGCAGTGCTAGAGATCCCCCGAGAGGGGTAGGGGGCAATGAGCAGTTCTTC. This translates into CSARDPPRGVGGNEQFF.

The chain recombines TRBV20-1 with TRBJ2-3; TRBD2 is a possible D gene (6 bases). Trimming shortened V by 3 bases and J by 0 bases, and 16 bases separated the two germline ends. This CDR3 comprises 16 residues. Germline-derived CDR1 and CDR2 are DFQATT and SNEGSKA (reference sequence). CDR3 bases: TGCAGTGCTAGGCCGACGACTAGTACGAGCACAGATACGCAGTATTTT. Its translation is CSARPTTSTSTDTQYF.

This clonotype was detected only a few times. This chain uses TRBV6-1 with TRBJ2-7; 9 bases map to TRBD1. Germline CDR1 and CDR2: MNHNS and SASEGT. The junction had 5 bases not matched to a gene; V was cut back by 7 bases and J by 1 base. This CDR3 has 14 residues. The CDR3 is CASNRQGGSYEQYF. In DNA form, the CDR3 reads TGTGCCAGCAACAGACAGGGGGGGTCCTACGAGCAGTACTTC.

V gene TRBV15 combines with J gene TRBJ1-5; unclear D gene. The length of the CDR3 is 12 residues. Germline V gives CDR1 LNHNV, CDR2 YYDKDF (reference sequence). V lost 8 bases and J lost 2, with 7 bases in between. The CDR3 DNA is TGTGCCACCGCAAGGGGCAATCAGCCCCAGCATTTT. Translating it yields CATARGNQPQHF.

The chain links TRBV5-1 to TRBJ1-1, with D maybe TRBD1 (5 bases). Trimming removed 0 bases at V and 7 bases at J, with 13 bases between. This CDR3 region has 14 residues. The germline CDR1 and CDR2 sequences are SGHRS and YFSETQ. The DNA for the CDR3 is TGCGCCAGCAGCTTGGACGCAGGGTGTTGTGAAGCTTTCTTT. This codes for CASSLDAGCCEAFF.

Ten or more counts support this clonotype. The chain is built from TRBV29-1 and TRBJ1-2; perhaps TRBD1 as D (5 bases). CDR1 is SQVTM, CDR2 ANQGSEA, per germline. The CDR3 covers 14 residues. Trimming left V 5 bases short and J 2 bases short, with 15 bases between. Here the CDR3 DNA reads TGCAGCGTTACTAACCTAGGGGAAAACTATGGCTACACCTTC. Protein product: CSVTNLGENYGYTF.

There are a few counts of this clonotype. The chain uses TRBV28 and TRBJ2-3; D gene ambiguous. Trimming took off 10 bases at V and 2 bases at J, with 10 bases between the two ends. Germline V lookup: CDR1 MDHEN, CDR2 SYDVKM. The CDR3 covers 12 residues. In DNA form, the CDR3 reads TGTGCCACCCAGACTTCCACAGATACGCAGTATTTT. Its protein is CATQTSTDTQYF.

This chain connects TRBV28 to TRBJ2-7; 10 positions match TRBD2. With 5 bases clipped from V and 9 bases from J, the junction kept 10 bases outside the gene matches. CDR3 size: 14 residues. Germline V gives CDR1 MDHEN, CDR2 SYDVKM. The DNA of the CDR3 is TGTGCCAGCAGTCCCGGACTAGCGGTTTTGGGGCAGTACTTC. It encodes CASSPGLAVLGQYF.

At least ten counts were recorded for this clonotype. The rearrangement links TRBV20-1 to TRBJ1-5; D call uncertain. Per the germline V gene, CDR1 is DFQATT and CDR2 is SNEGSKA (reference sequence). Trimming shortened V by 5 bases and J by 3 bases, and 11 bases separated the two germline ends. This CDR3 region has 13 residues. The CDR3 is CSAPDGYNQPQHF. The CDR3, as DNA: TGCAGTGCTCCGGACGGTTACAATCAGCCCCAGCATTTT.

CDR3 residues: CASSLSTSGPLQETQYF. The DNA of the CDR3 is TGCGCCAGCAGCCTATCGACTAGCGGGCCCCTTCAAGAGACCCAGTACTTC. The chain links TRBV5-1 to TRBJ2-5; 10 bases map to TRBD2. Losses at the gene ends were 4 bases for V and 2 bases for J; bases not matched to a gene: 11. This CDR3 region has 17 residues. Germline V lookup: CDR1 SGHRS, CDR2 YFSETQ.

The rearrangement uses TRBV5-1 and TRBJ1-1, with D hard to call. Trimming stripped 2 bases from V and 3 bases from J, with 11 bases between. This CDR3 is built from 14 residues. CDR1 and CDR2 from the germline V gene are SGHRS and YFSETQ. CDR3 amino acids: CASSFEEADTEAFF. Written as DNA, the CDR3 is TGCGCCAGCAGCTTCGAGGAGGCGGACACTGAAGCTTTCTTT. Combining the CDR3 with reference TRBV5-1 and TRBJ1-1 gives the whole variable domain KAGVTQTPRYLIKTRGQQVTLSCSPISGHRSVSWYQQTPGQGLQFLFEYFSETQRNKGNFPGRFSGRQFSNSRSEMNVSTLELGDSALYLCASSFEEADTEAFFGQGTRLTVV.

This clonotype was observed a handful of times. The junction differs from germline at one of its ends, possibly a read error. This chain's CDR3 is CAGSLGSLAELLNEQYF. The CDR3 nucleotides read TGTGCCGGCAGTTTGGGTTCACTAGCGGAGCTCCTAAACGAGCAGTACTTC. V and J are TRBV12-3 or TRBV12-4 and TRBJ2-7; 8 nucleotides align to TRBD2. The CDR3 covers 17 residues.

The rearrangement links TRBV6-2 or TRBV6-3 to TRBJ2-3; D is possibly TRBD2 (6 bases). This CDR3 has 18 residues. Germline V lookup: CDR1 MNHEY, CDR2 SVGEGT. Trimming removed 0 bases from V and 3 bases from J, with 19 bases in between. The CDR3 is CASSYSRGRRVETDTQYF. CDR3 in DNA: TGTGCCAGCAGTTACTCTCGCGGGCGGAGGGTGGAAACAGATACGCAGTATTTT.

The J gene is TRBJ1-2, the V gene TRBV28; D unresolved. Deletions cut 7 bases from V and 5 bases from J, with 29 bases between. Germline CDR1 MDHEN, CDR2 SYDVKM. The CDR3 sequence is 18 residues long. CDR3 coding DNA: TGTGCCAGCACCCCCCGGGGTCTGCGTGGTGTATGGGCGTATGGCTACACCTTC. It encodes CASTPRGLRGVWAYGYTF.

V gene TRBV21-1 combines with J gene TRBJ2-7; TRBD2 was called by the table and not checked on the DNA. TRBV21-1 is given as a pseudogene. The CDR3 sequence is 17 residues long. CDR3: CASSKVRQTSGSYEQYV. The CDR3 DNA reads TGTGCCAGCAGCAAAGTTCGACAAACTAGCGGGTCCTACGAGCAGTACGTC.

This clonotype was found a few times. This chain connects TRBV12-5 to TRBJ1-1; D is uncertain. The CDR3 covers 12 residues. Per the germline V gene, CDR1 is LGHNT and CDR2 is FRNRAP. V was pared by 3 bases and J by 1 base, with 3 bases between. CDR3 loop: CASGFPNTEAFF. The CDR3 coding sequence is TGTGCTAGTGGTTTCCCGAACACTGAAGCTTTCTTT.

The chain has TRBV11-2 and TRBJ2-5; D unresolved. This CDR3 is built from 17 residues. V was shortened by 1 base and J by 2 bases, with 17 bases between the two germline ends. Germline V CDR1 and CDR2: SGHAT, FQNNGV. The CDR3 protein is CASSLVRSTAPQETQYF. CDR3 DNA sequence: TGTGCCAGCAGCTTAGTAAGGTCCACGGCACCGCAAGAGACCCAGTACTTC. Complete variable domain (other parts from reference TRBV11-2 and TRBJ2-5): EAGVAQSPRYKIIEKRQSVAFWCNPISGHATLYWYQQILGQGPKLLIQFQNNGVVDDSQLPKDRFSAERLKGVDSTLKIQPAKLEDSAVYLCASSLVRSTAPQETQYFGPGTRLLVL.

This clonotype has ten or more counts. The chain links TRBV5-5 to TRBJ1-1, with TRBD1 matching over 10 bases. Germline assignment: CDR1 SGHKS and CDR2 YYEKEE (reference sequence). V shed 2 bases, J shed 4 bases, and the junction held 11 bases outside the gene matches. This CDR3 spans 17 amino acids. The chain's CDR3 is CASSLSVGTGVSTEAFF. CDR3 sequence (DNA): TGTGCCAGCAGCTTAAGTGTCGGGACAGGGGTTAGCACTGAAGCTTTCTTT.

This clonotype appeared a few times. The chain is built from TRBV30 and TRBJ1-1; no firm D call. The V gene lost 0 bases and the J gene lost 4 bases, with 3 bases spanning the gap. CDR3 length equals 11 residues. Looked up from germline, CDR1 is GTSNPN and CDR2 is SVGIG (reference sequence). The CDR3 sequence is CAWSVTTEAFF. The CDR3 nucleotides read TGTGCCTGGAGTGTGACCACTGAAGCTTTCTTT.

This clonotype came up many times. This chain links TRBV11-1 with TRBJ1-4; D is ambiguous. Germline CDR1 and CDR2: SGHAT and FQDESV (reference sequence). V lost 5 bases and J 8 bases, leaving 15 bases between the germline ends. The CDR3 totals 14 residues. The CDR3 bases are TGTGCCAGCAGCCATCGATGGCCAGAAGAAAAACTGTTTTTT. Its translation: CASSHRWPEEKLFF.

CDR3 loop: CASSYSRRNSPEQYF. The CDR3, as DNA: TGTGCCAGCAGTTACTCTCGGCGAAATAGCCCCGAGCAGTACTTC. This chain joins TRBV6-2 or TRBV6-3 and TRBJ2-7, with D hard to call. Trimming cost V 0 bases and J 6 bases, with 15 bases left between them. The CDR3 runs 15 residues. The V gene's germline CDR1 is MNHEY and CDR2 SVGEGT.

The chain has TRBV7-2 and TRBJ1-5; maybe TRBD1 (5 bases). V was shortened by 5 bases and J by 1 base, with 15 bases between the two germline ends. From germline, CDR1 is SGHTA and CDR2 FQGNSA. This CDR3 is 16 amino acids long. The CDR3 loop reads CASSPRVRGSNQPQHF. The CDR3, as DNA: TGTGCCAGCAGCCCTCGGGTGAGGGGAAGCAATCAGCCCCAGCATTTT.

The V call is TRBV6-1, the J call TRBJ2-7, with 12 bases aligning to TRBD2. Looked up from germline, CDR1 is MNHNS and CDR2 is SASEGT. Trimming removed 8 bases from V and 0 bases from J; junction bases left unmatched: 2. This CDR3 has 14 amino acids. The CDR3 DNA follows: TGTGCCAGCGGACTAGCGGGGACCTCCTACGAGCAGTACGTC. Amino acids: CASGLAGTSYEQYV.